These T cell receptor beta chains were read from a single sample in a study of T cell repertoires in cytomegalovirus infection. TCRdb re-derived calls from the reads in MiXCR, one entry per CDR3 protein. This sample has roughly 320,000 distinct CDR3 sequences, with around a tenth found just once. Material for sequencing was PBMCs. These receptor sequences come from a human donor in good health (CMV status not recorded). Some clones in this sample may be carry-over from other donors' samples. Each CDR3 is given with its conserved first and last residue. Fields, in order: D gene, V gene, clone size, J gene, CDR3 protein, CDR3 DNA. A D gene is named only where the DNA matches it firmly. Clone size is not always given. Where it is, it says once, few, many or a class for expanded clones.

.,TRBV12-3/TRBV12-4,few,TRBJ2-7,CASRDSYEQYF,TGTGCCAGCAGGGACTCCTACGAGCAGTACTTC
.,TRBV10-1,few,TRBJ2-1,CASSELEGAEQFF,TGCGCCAGCAGTGAGCTGGAAGGGGCTGAGCAGTTCTTC
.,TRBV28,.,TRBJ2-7,CASSLNPDTLSYEQYF,TGTGCCAGCAGTTTAAACCCTGACACGCTTTCCTACGAGCAGTACTTC
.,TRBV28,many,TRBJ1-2,CASTDGTDNYGYTF,TGTGCCAGCACCGACGGGACGGACAACTATGGCTACACCTTC
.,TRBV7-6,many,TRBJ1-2,CASSPVKNYGYTF,TGTGCCAGCAGCCCTGTTAAGAACTATGGCTACACCTTC
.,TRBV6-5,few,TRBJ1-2,CASSKGGSHGYTF,TGTGCCAGCAGTAAGGGGGGGAGCCATGGCTACACCTTC
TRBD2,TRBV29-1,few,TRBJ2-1,CSVEVVRGAGGEQFF,TGCAGCGTTGAAGTAGTGCGGGGGGCCGGCGGTGAGCAGTTCTTC
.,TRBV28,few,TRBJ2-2,CASSFFGPNTGELFF,TGTGCCAGCAGTTTTTTTGGTCCTAACACCGGGGAGCTGTTTTTT
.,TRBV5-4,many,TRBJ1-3,CASSFAGRRDTIYF,TGTGCCAGCAGCTTTGCGGGGAGGAGAGACACCATATATTTT
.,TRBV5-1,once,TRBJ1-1,CASSFSKNTEAFF,TGCGCCAGCAGCTTCTCCAAGAACACTGAAGCTTTCTTT
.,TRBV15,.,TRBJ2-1,CATSTGTLISYNEQFF,TGTGCCACCAGCACCGGGACACTCATATCCTACAATGAGCAGTTCTTC
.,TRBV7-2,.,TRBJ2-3,CASSLGPAGSTTDTQYF,TGTGCCAGCAGCTTAGGTCCAGCGGGTTCTACCACAGATACGCAGTATTTT
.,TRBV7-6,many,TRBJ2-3,CASSLAGADTDTQYF,TGTGCCAGCAGCTTAGCAGGGGCAGACACAGATACGCAGTATTTT
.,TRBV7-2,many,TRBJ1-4,CASSFKVGIEKLFF,TGTGCCAGCAGCTTTAAGGTCGGGATCGAAAAACTGTTTTTT
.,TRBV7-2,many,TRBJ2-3,CASSRQSTHSTDTQYF,TGTGCCAGCAGCCGTCAATCCACCCATAGCACAGATACGCAGTATTTT
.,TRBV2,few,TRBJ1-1,CASSTLGGLNTEAFF,TGTGCCAGCAGTACACTTGGGGGCCTGAACACTGAAGCTTTCTTT
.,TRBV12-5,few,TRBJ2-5,CASGPVEETQYF,TGTGCTAGTGGTCCCGTCGAAGAGACCCAGTACTTC
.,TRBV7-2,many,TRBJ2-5,CASSKQGGETQYF,TGTGCCAGCAGCAAGCAGGGGGGAGAGACCCAGTACTTC
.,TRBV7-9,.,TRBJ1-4,CASSLADSNEKLFF,TGTGCCAGCAGCTTAGCCGACTCTAATGAAAAACTGTTTTTT
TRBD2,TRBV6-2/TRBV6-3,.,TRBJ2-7,CASRATSGYEQYF,TGTGCCAGCAGGGCGACTAGCGGCTACGAGCAGTACTTC